This is a list of T cell receptor beta chains from one sample in a study of blood T cell repertoires in COVID-19. Profiled with immunoSEQ multiplex PCR; TCRdb holds only in-frame clones, not every one. The sample has 130,000 to 150,000 clones; approximately 80% are singletons. Sequencing input: peripheral blood. The receptors shown here come from a human donor in a cohort sampled during active COVID-19. The CDR3 runs from the conserved cysteine through the conserved F or W.

V: TRBV4-2
J: TRBJ2-5
CDR3: CASSQDAGAKETQYF

V: TRBV14
J: TRBJ2-7
CDR3: CASSAGTGKYEQYF

V: TRBV4-2
J: TRBJ2-2
CDR3: CASSWGQTNTGELFF

V: TRBV27
J: TRBJ1-4
CDR3: CASSRWGGLTEKLFF

V: TRBV11-3
J: TRBJ2-1
CDR3: CASSLTGGRGYNEQFF

V: TRBV9
J: TRBJ1-4
CDR3: CASSDRGDRVYEKLFF

V: TRBV6-2/TRBV6-3
J: TRBJ2-7
CDR3: CASSYTGYEQYF

V: TRBV6-2/TRBV6-3
J: TRBJ1-5
CDR3: CASSSGRGVFSNQPQHF

V: TRBV28
J: TRBJ2-6
CDR3: CASRPWDRSSGANVLTF

V: TRBV11-2
J: TRBJ2-3
CDR3: CASSSRGTSSTDTQYF

V: TRBV13
J: TRBJ2-3
CDR3: CASSLSLRTDTQYF

V: TRBV21-1
J: TRBJ1-2
CDR3: CASRMEFSGYTF

V: TRBV10-3
J: TRBJ2-7
CDR3: CAISGDTRGGDYEQYF

V: TRBV7-8
J: TRBJ2-5
CDR3: CASSRSGRQETQYF

V: TRBV4-3
J: TRBJ2-6
CDR3: CASSQAQPGRGSPFSGANVLTF

V: TRBV11-2
J: TRBJ1-3
CDR3: CASSLGAVSGNTIYF

V: TRBV9
J: TRBJ2-7
CDR3: CASSPRGSGSYEQYF

V: TRBV28
J: TRBJ2-5
CDR3: CASSSRNRDRGQETQYF

V: TRBV28
J: TRBJ1-5
CDR3: CASSFAGGRGQPQHF

V: TRBV5-5
J: TRBJ2-7
CDR3: CASTLFQGTYEQYF

V: TRBV18
J: TRBJ1-4
CDR3: CASSEDRASEKLFF

V: TRBV6-5
J: TRBJ1-2
CDR3: CASSPDRLYGYTF

V: TRBV6-2/TRBV6-3
J: TRBJ2-5
CDR3: CASSRPGAGGETQYF

V: TRBV5-4
J: TRBJ1-2
CDR3: CASSPNTGANYGYTF

V: TRBV4-1
J: TRBJ2-7
CDR3: CASSQNPVQDYEQYF

V: TRBV6-5
J: TRBJ1-2
CDR3: CATRTGENYGYTF

V: TRBV7-8
J: TRBJ1-1
CDR3: CASRKKGGVSDREAFF

V: TRBV29-1
J: TRBJ1-2
CDR3: CSGLAGTSYLSGYTF

V: TRBV28
J: TRBJ1-6
CDR3: CASRSGSANSPLHF

V: TRBV6-5
J: TRBJ2-1
CDR3: CANLAGTGFNEQFF

V: TRBV9
J: TRBJ2-7
CDR3: CASSVDRVLCEQYF

V: TRBV27
J: TRBJ1-5
CDR3: CATGTGKAGNQPQHF

V: TRBV21-1
J: TRBJ2-5
CDR3: CASSPKEGDRDGETQYF

V: TRBV4-3
J: TRBJ2-7
CDR3: CASSQDTSGRAYEQYF

V: TRBV16
J: TRBJ1-4
CDR3: CASSQGEATNEKLFF

V: TRBV7-3
J: TRBJ2-5
CDR3: CASSSGLAGGETQYF

V: TRBV18
J: TRBJ2-7
CDR3: CASSPAGGPGYEQYF

V: TRBV6-2/TRBV6-3
J: TRBJ1-2
CDR3: CASSDPQGANYGYTF

V: TRBV7-3
J: TRBJ2-2
CDR3: CASSFVGGPGTGELFF

V: TRBV5-8
J: TRBJ1-5
CDR3: CASSGLRPNSNQPQHF

V: TRBV14
J: TRBJ2-3
CDR3: CASSLTSGVSQYF

V: TRBV29-1
J: TRBJ1-1
CDR3: CSVVSQGNTEAFF